The 20 T cell receptor beta chains reported below all come from one sample, sequenced in a study of blood T cell repertoires in COVID-19. Some clones are missing from TCRdb's copy, which holds only in-frame ones; the method was immunoSEQ multiplex PCR. This sample has around 20,000 clones, with approximately 95% found just once. The source material was peripheral blood. The receptors were gathered from a woman aged 50 to 65 with active COVID-19.

This sequence joins TRBV19 and TRBJ1-1; TRBD1 agrees at 8 bases. Germline V gives CDR1 LNHDA, CDR2 SQIVND (reference sequence). The CDR3 sequence is 15 residues long. J lost 2 bases, V lost 6 bases, and 8 bases had no gene match. CDR3 sequence reads: CASRNQGAQNTEAFF. The DNA for the CDR3 is TGTGCCAGTAGAAACCAGGGGGCGCAAAACACTGAAGCTTTCTTT.

The chain has TRBV6-6 and TRBJ1-6; D uncertain. The V gene's germline CDR1 is MNHNY and CDR2 SVGAGI (reference sequence). This CDR3 is built from 14 residues. Trimming stripped 4 bases from V and 15 bases from J, with 19 bases between. This CDR3 is CASSFPRGGAHLHF. The CDR3 DNA sequence: TGTGCCAGCAGTTTCCCTCGTGGCGGAGCTCACCTCCACTTT.

The J gene is TRBJ2-3, the V gene TRBV7-9; TRBD2 agrees at 11 bases. The J segment lost 5 bases and the V segment lost 5 bases, leaving 6 bases of the junction unmatched. Per germline, CDR1 SEHNR and CDR2 FQNEAQ (reference sequence). CDR3 length equals 15 residues. The CDR3 reads CASSRRTSGLDTQYF. The DNA of the CDR3 is TGTGCCAGCAGCCGACGGACTAGCGGGTTAGATACGCAGTATTTT.

The rearrangement joins TRBV28 to TRBJ1-5; 12 bases line up with TRBD1. Germline V CDR1 and CDR2: MDHEN, SYDVKM. The CDR3 sequence is 16 residues long. The V and J ends lost 8 bases and 5 bases, in that order; junction bases with no gene match: 10. CDR3 bases: TGTGCCAGCCAAGGGGGACAGGGGGCGCGGGATCAGCCCCAGCATTTT. Translation: CASQGGQGARDQPQHF.

The rearrangement links TRBV29-1 to TRBJ1-1; D uncertain. The CDR3 contains 12 residues. Germline V gene lookup returns CDR1 SQVTM and CDR2 ANQGSEA. Between the trimmed V and J ends, which lost 7 bases and 0 bases, there was a span of 9 bases. In DNA, the CDR3 is TGCAGCGGCGGGCTTATGAACACTGAAGCTTTCTTT. This codes for CSGGLMNTEAFF.

The chain's CDR3 is CASRGLAGTGELFF. The CDR3 DNA is TGTGCCAGCAGGGGACTAGCGGGAACCGGGGAGCTGTTTTTT. The chain uses TRBV28 and TRBJ2-2, with TRBD2 identical over 13 bases. Germline CDR1 is MDHEN and CDR2 is SYDVKM. Trimming cost V 6 bases and J 5 bases; bases outside gene matches: 0. This CDR3 region has 14 residues.

V is TRBV6-5 and J is TRBJ1-2; 9 positions match TRBD1. The CDR3 length is 16 residues. The ends lost 2 bases at V and 4 bases at J; junction bases unmatched: 8. From germline, CDR1 is MNHEY and CDR2 SVGAGI. The CDR3: CASSYLRTGGSYGYTF. The CDR3 region has the DNA TGTGCCAGCAGTTACCTCCGTACAGGGGGCAGCTATGGCTACACCTTC.

V usage is TRBV9 and J usage is TRBJ2-1, with 16 nucleotides matching TRBD2. After removal of 4 bases from V and 9 bases from J, the junction contained 4 bases not matched to a gene. The CDR3 sequence is 15 residues long. Germline assignment: CDR1 SGDLS and CDR2 YYNGEE. Written as DNA, the CDR3 is TGTGCCAGCAGCACGGGACTAGCGGGAGGGGTTGAGCAGTTCTTC. Translation: CASSTGLAGGVEQFF.

The J gene is TRBJ1-5, the V gene TRBV28; 7 bases map to TRBD1. This CDR3 has 16 amino acids. After removal of 1 base from V and 0 bases from J, the junction contained 3 bases not matched to a gene. Germline-derived CDR1 and CDR2 are MDHEN and SYDVKM. CDR3 protein: CASSLLQGLSNQPQHF. In DNA form, the CDR3 reads TGTGCCAGCAGTTTATTACAGGGGCTTAGCAATCAGCCCCAGCATTTT.

The rearrangement uses TRBV19 and TRBJ1-5; no firm D call. This CDR3 contains 12 residues. Germline V gene data show CDR1 as LNHDA and CDR2 as SQIVND (reference sequence). V was cut by 0 bases and J by 16 bases, with 13 bases left in between. The CDR3 loop reads CASSIEGRSPHF. The CDR3 nucleotides are TGTGCCAGTAGTATAGAGGGCAGAAGTCCACATTTT.

The V call is TRBV5-1, the J call TRBJ2-7; the match to TRBD2 covers 13 bases. The CDR3 is 19 amino acids. The trim removed 5 bases at V and 4 bases at J, leaving 18 bases unmatched. CDR1 and CDR2 (germline): SGHRS, YFSETQ. The CDR3 nucleotides are TGCGCCAGCAGATCGACTAGCGGGAGGTTCACCGCAACCCTATACGAGCAGTACTTC. It codes for CASRSTSGRFTATLYEQYF.

This clone came up once. The V call is TRBV3-1 (or the pseudogene TRBV3-2), the J call TRBJ2-7, with D possibly matching TRBD1 (6 bases). This CDR3 contains 15 residues. Germline CDR1 LGHDT, CDR2 YNNKEL (reference sequence). V lost 3 bases and J lost 2, with 14 bases in between. The CDR3 DNA reads TGTGCCAGCAGCCATCGCCAGGGGAAGCCCTACGAGCAGTACTTC. This encodes CASSHRQGKPYEQYF.

The chain couples TRBV2 to TRBJ1-1; a weak D match, TRBD1 (6 bases). Trimming removed 8 bases at V and 5 bases at J, with 15 bases between. CDR3 size: 13 residues. CDR1 and CDR2 (germline): SNHLY, FYNNEI. CDR3 nucleotides: TGTGCCAGCGCCACGAACAGGGAAACTGAAGCTTTCTTT. Translating it yields CASATNRETEAFF.

V gene TRBV6-1 combines with J gene TRBJ1-2, with TRBD1 matching over 11 bases. The CDR3 totals 16 residues. With V trimmed by 2 bases and J by 4 bases, 6 bases remained unmatched. CDR1 and CDR2 from the germline V gene are MNHNS and SASEGT. CDR3 coding DNA: TGTGCCAGCAGTGAATCGTCCGGGACAGGGGGCTATGGCTACACCTTC. Protein sequence: CASSESSGTGGYGYTF.

The chain recombines TRBV7-9 with TRBJ2-2; TRBD2 matches at 8 bases. The V gene end was trimmed by 10 bases and the J gene end by 8 bases; junction bases not matched to a gene: 9. The CDR3 runs 13 residues. CDR1 and CDR2 from the germline V gene are SEHNR and FQNEAQ (reference sequence). CDR3 bases: TGTGCCACCCAGGGACTAGTTAGAGGGGAGCTGTTTTTT. This translates into CATQGLVRGELFF.

This clone was found once. CDR3 sequence: CASRISGNPLRGYTF. The CDR3 nucleotides are TGTGCCAGCCGAATTTCGGGAAACCCTCTTCGTGGCTACACCTTC. This chain connects TRBV6-5 to TRBJ1-2; unclear D gene. Trimming left V 8 bases short and J 7 bases short, with 23 bases between. The V gene's germline CDR1 is MNHEY and CDR2 SVGAGI. The CDR3 runs to 15 residues.

CDR3 sequence reads: CASSPTPPPGGVGEKLFF. CDR3 sequence (DNA): TGTGCCAGCAGTCCGACCCCCCCACCGGGAGGAGTGGGAGAAAAACTGTTTTTT. The rearrangement joins TRBV7-6 to TRBJ1-4; the D is unclear. The CDR3 consists of 18 residues. The germline gives CDR1 SGHVS, CDR2 FNYEAQ. V lost 6 bases and J lost 8, with 28 bases in between.

This clone was seen a handful of times. The V and J genes are TRBV6-2 or TRBV6-3 and TRBJ2-7, with TRBD1 matching 8 bases. V shed 0 bases and J 1 base; nucleotides not matched to a gene: 8. Germline assignment: CDR1 MNHEY and CDR2 SVGEGT. CDR3 length: 17 residues. This chain's CDR3 is CASSYSTGTGGSYEQYF. The DNA of the CDR3 is TGTGCCAGCAGTTACTCGACCGGGACAGGCGGATCCTACGAGCAGTACTTC.

V gene TRBV5-5 combines with J gene TRBJ1-3; D unresolved. In germline, CDR1 is SGHKS, CDR2 YYEKEE (reference sequence). Trimming stripped 0 bases from V and 2 bases from J, with 9 bases between. This CDR3 contains 15 residues. CDR3 in DNA: TGTGCCAGCAGCTTGGACCAGTATACTGGAAACACCATATATTTT. It yields the protein CASSLDQYTGNTIYF.

The genes are TRBV5-1 and TRBJ1-1; perhaps TRBD1 as D (6 bases). The germline CDR1 and CDR2 sequences are SGHRS and YFSETQ. Trimming removed 1 base from V and 7 bases from J, with 11 bases in between. CDR3 length: 13 amino acids. CDR3 in amino acids: CASSLRQGNEAFF. In DNA, the CDR3 is TGCGCCAGCAGCTTGCGTCAGGGGAATGAAGCTTTCTTT.